The clone carrying this TCR beta chain was recorded many times. The target antigen is unknown. The data were obtained in a study of neurological immune-mediated disorders. Study as a whole: Of the approximately 34 patients with multiple sclerosis, some 31 had relapsing-remitting MS, whereas the remaining 3 had secondary progressive MS.

Study findings and constraints: One related-CDR3 cluster, identified by phylogenetic grouping, held the repertoires of 18 of 34 multiple sclerosis patients and was a possible signature. No sharing of CDR3 amino acid sequences was observed among expanded clones across subjects, suggesting private repertoires in all groups.

The cDNA was generated by 5'RACE with 10-nucleotide random UMIs. TCRdb analysed the 5' RACE reads with MiXCR anew, one entry per CDR3 protein. In the table there are 65,000 to 85,000 distinct CDR3 sequences, approximately 3.4% of which are singletons. The receptor was derived from a woman aged 45-59 years with multiple sclerosis. The sequenced material came from PBMCs.

Here the CDR3 DNA reads TGCGCCAGCAGTGACGTAGCGAGACAAGAGACCCAGTACTTC. The encoded protein is CASSDVARQETQYF. The V and J genes are TRBV5-1 and TRBJ2-5; D is possibly TRBD2 (5 bases). The V end was cut by 5 bases, the J end by 2 bases, with 13 bases between. The CDR3 runs 14 residues. Germline V gene sequence: CDR1 SGHRS, CDR2 YFSETQ.